This T cell receptor (beta chain) stems from a study of T cell repertoires in cytomegalovirus infection. Turning to the study itself: Both CMV infection and a matching HLA type were indicated by public TCR beta signatures.

Study-wide findings and caveats: Summed frequency of public TCR beta families distinguished CMV carriers with the relevant HLA. HLA-C-restricted CMV clonotypes gave the most frequent clonotype in two of eight donors.

TCRdb independently ran MiXCR on the reads; one entry per CDR3 protein. The data hold 400,000 or so distinct CDR3 sequences, with less than 20% observed a single time. The table lists this clonotype with many counts. Its antigen is currently unknown. The CDR3 covers 17 residues. V was clipped by 5 bases and J by 8 bases, with 25 bases between them. Germline CDR1 SGHVS, CDR2 FNYEAQ. Sequenced sample: PBMCs. The clonotype was recovered from a human donor in good health (CMV status not recorded). Some clones in this sample may be carry-over from other donors' samples. This chain uses TRBV7-6 with TRBJ2-1; weak D call: TRBD2 (9 bases). The DNA for the CDR3 is TGTGCCAGCAGCCTTGGACAGGGAGTTAGCGGGAGTGATGAGCAGTTCTTC. This codes for CASSLGQGVSGSDEQFF.